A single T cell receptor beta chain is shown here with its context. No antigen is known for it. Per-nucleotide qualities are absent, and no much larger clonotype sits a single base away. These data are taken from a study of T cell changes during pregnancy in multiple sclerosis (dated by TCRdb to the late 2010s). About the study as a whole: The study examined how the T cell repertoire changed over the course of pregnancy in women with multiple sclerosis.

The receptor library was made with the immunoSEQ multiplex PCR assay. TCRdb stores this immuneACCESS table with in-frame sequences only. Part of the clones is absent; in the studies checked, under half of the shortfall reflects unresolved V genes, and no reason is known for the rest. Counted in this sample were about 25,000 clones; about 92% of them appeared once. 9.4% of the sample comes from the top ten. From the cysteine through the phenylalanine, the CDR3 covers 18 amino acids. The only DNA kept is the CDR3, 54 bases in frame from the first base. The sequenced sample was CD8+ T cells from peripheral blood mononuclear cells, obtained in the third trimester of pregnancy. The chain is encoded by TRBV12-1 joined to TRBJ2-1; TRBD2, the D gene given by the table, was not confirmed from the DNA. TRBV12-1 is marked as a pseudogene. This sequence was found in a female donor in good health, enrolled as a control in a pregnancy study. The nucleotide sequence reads TGTGCCAGCAGCCCCCCCCGGCTCAGCGGGGGGGTCTACAATGAGCAGTTCTTC. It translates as CASSPPRLSGGVYNEQFF.